A selection of T cell receptor beta chains follows, all from one sample in a study of response to subunit inactivated influenza vaccine. MiXCR, applied by TCRdb to the RT-PCR reads, yields one record per CDR3 protein. The profile shows about 190,000 distinct CDR3 sequences, approximately 15% of them singletons. The sample was CD8+ T cells sorted from PBMCs, taken 5 to 6 days after vaccination. All receptors derive from a man between 45 and 60 years old who received an inactivated influenza vaccine. Both conserved end residues are part of each CDR3. D genes are given only for firm matches. Some rows mark clone size as missing; the rest say once, few, many or name a class of expanded clone.

cdr3_aa cdr3_nt j_call v_call d_call clone_size
CASSIGRTYYGYTF TGTGCCAGCAGTATTGGGAGAACATATTATGGCTACACCTTC TRBJ1-2 TRBV12-3/TRBV12-4 NA NA
CAICVAPSYEQYF TGTGCCATCTGCGTGGCACCCTCCTACGAGCAGTACTTC TRBJ2-7 TRBV10-3 NA many
CASSAGAGYEQYF TGTGCCAGCAGCGCAGGGGCAGGCTACGAGCAGTACTTC TRBJ2-7 TRBV27 NA NA
CASSLALAERGYTF TGTGCCAGCAGCTTAGCGTTGGCGGAGCGAGGCTACACCTTC TRBJ1-2 TRBV7-8 NA many
CASSDFESTEAFF TGTGCCAGCAGTGATTTTGAGAGCACTGAAGCTTTCTTT TRBJ1-1 TRBV2 NA many
CASSQEWGFWGGVNEKLFF TGCGCCAGCAGCCAAGAATGGGGCTTTTGGGGAGGTGTTAATGAAAAACTGTTTTTT TRBJ1-4 TRBV4-3 NA NA
CASRPGGYDTDTQYF TGTGCCAGCAGGCCGGGGGGTTACGACACAGATACGCAGTATTTT TRBJ2-3 TRBV6-1 TRBD2 NA
CASSLSYTVKNTGELFF TGTGCCAGCAGTTTATCATATACAGTCAAGAACACCGGGGAGCTGTTTTTT TRBJ2-2 TRBV27 NA few
CSAGRGVSSEQYF TGCAGTGCTGGGAGAGGGGTCTCCTCCGAGCAGTACTTC TRBJ2-7 TRBV20-1 NA NA
CASSISGTPYNEQFF TGTGCCAGCAGCATCAGCGGGACCCCTTACAATGAGCAGTTCTTC TRBJ2-1 TRBV6-2/TRBV6-3 TRBD2 few
CSVLGGNTEAFF TGCAGCGTTCTGGGGGGGAACACTGAAGCTTTCTTT TRBJ1-1 TRBV29-1 NA NA
CASSSWADGGGFYEQYF TGTGCCAGCAGCTCCTGGGCGGACGGCGGGGGTTTCTACGAGCAGTACTTC TRBJ2-7 TRBV7-2 TRBD2 few
CASSQTGGYEQYF TGCGCCAGCAGCCAGACAGGGGGCTACGAGCAGTACTTC TRBJ2-7 TRBV4-1 TRBD1 NA
CASSQRPLGGTYNEQFF TGCGCCAGCAGCCAAAGACCCCTAGGAGGGACCTACAATGAGCAGTTCTTC TRBJ2-1 TRBV4-1 NA NA
CASTLDSGGYNEQFF TGTGCCAGTACTTTGGACTCTGGGGGGTACAATGAGCAGTTCTTC TRBJ2-1 TRBV19 NA NA
CASTAGKVEQYF TGTGCCAGCACAGCGGGGAAGGTCGAGCAGTACTTC TRBJ2-7 TRBV28 TRBD2 few
CSALGTGWTDTQYF TGCAGCGCCCTAGGGACAGGGTGGACAGATACGCAGTATTTT TRBJ2-3 TRBV29-1 TRBD1 few
CASSSEWGTSGNTIYF TGTGCCAGCAGCTCGGAATGGGGGACCTCTGGAAACACCATATATTTT TRBJ1-3 TRBV7-2 NA few
CSVARGRGYTF TGCAGCGTTGCCAGGGGGCGAGGCTACACCTTC TRBJ1-2 TRBV29-1 TRBD1 NA
CASTTSQETQYF TGTGCCAGCACCACGTCCCAAGAGACCCAGTACTTC TRBJ2-5 TRBV6-2/TRBV6-3 NA NA